The sequence of this TCR beta chain was determined in a study of CD8 T cells in ankylosing spondylitis. Study-wide findings and caveats: Significant enrichment of disease-linked clones was reported in matched ankylosing spondylitis synovial fluid.

For TCR beta, libraries came from quantitative 5'-RACE with molecular barcodes. Each CDR3 protein is one row after TCRdb ran MiXCR on the 5' RACE reads. The data hold around 340,000 distinct CDR3 sequences, with 20% observed a single time. Germline V gene lookup returns CDR1 SGHRS and CDR2 YFSETQ. This CDR3 has 15 residues. The V end was cut by 0 bases, the J end by 1 base, with 9 bases between. This clonotype showed up just once. No antigen is known for it. The sequencing input was blood, either unsorted or a sorted T cell fraction (not recorded which). The source is a male donor with ankylosing spondylitis or in good health (not recorded which). The rearrangement uses TRBV5-1 and TRBJ2-3; D not certain. This chain's CDR3 is CASSLDWAGTDTQYF. DNA of the CDR3: TGCGCCAGCAGCTTGGACTGGGCTGGCACAGATACGCAGTATTTT.